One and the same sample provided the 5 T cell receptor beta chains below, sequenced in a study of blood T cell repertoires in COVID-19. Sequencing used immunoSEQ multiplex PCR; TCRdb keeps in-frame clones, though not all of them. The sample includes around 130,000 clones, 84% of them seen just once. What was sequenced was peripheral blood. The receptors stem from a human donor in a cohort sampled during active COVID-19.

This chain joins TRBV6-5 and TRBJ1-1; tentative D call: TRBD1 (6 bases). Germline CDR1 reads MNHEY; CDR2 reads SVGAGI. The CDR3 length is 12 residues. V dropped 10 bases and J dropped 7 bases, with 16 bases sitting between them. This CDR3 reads CATRPGGLEAFF. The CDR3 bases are TGTGCCACCAGACCGGGGGGGCTTGAAGCTTTCTTT.

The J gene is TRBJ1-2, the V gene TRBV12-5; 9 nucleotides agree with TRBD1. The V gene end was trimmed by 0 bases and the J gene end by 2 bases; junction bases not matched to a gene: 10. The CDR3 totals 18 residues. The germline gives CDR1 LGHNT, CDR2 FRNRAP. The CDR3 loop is CASGLVPTGGNENYGYTF. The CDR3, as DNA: TGTGCTAGTGGTTTGGTACCGACAGGGGGGAATGAAAACTATGGCTACACCTTC.

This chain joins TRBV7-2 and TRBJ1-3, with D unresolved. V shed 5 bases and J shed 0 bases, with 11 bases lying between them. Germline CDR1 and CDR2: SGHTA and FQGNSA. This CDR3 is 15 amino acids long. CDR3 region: CASSPRGTSGNTIYF. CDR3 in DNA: TGTGCCAGCAGCCCACGAGGAACCTCTGGAAACACCATATATTTT. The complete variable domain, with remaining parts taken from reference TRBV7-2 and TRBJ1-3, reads GAGVSQSPSNKVTEKGKDVELRCDPISGHTALYWYRQSLGQGLEFLIYFQGNSAPDKSGLPSDRFSAERTGGSVSTLTIQRTQQEDSAVYLCASSPRGTSGNTIYFGEGSWLTVV.

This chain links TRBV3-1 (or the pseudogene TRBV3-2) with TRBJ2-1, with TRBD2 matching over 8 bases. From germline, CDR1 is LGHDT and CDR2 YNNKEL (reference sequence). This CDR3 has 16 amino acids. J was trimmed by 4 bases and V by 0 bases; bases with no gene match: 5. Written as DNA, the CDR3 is TGTGCCAGCAGCCAAGAGTTTGGCGGGGGGTACAATGAGCAGTTCTTC. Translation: CASSQEFGGGYNEQFF.

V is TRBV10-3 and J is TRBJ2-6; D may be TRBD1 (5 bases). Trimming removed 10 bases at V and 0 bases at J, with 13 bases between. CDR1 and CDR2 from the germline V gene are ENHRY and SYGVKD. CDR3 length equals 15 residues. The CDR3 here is CATLTDSSGANVLTF. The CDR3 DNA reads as TGTGCCACCCTAACAGACAGCTCTGGGGCCAACGTCCTGACTTTC.